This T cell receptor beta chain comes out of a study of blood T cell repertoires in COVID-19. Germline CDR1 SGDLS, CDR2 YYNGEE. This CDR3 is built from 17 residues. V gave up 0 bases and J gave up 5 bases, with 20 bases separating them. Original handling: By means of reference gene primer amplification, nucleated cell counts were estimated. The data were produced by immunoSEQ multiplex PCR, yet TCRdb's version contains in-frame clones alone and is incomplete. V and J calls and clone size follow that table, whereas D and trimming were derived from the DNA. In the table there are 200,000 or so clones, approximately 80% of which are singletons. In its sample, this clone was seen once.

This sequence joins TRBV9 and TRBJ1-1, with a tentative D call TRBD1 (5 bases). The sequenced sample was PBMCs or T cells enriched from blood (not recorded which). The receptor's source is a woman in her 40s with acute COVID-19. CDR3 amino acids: CASSVGQGIVTRTEAFF. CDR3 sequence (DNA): TGTGCCAGCAGCGTAGGGCAGGGAATAGTTACGCGGACTGAAGCTTTCTTT.